This T cell receptor (beta chain) came from a study of molecular identifiers for immune sequencing clone quantification. Study information: In replicates, RNA from about 20,000 or 100,000 naive CD8 cells was split five ways, four sequenced.

This clonotype was counted many times. TCRdb reanalysed the PCR reads using MiXCR and keeps one entry per CDR3 protein. The sample shows 550,000 to 750,000 distinct CDR3 sequences, about 20% of them seen only once. This TCR derives from a human donor in good health. Some libraries in this study had Jurkat cell RNA spiked in. The sequenced material came from naive CD8+ T cells from blood, with Jurkat cell RNA spiked in. Subset in this sample: FACS-sorted CD8+CD4-CCR7+CD45RA+ naive T cells.

The CDR3 bases are TGTGCCAGCAGCCCTAGCGGGAGGGGGAATGAGCAGTTCTTC. Translated: CASSPSGRGNEQFF. The rearrangement links TRBV12-3 or TRBV12-4 to TRBJ2-1; 12 nucleotides align to TRBD2. This CDR3 contains 14 residues. After removal of 6 bases from V and 7 bases from J, the junction contained 4 bases not matched to a gene.